The present entry profiles one T cell receptor beta chain with its context. Profiled with immunoSEQ multiplex PCR; TCRdb holds only in-frame clones, not every one. Among tens of thousands of clones listed, nearly 95% were seen once. These data come from a study of blood T cell repertoires in COVID-19. Overall study: In each case, the material was cDNA or gDNA derived from T cells, B-cell-depleted T cells, or PBMCs.

This CDR3 is built from 14 residues. V gene TRBV21-1 combines with J gene TRBJ2-1; the table's D gene call, TRBD1, was not cross checked with the DNA. TRBV21-1 is recorded as a pseudogene. This TCR was sampled from a human donor with active COVID-19. The donor label of this sample is uncertain. The sequenced sample was peripheral blood. The CDR3 DNA reads TGTGCCAGCAGCAACGGGACAGGAAACAATGAGCAGTTCTTC. It codes for CASSNGTGNNEQFF.